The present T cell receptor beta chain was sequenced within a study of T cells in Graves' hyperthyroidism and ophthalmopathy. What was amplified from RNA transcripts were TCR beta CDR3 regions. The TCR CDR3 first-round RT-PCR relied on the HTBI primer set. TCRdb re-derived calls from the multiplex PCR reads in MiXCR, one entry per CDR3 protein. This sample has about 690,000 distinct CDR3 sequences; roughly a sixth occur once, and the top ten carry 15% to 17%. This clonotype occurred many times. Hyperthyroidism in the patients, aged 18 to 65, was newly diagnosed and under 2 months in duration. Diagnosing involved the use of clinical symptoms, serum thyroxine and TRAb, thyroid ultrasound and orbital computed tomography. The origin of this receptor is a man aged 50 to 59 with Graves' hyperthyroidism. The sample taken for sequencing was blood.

CDR3 region: CASSFFSGGSSYEQYF. DNA of the CDR3: TGTGCCAGCAGCTTTTTCTCGGGAGGATCTTCCTACGAGCAGTACTTC. This chain uses TRBV5-5 with TRBJ2-7, with 7 positions matching TRBD2. The CDR3 is made up of 16 amino acids. Germline trimming cut 2 bases from V and 1 base from J; bases unmatched to any gene: 9. Germline lookup yields CDR1 SGHKS and CDR2 YYEKEE (reference sequence).